This T cell receptor (beta chain) was captured in a study of blood T cell repertoires in COVID-19. Study-wide context: T cells, B-cell-depleted T cells, or PBMCs provided the cDNA or gDNA that served as material.

Sequenced by immunoSEQ multiplex PCR; TCRdb stores in-frame clones only, minus some. The repertoire holds fewer than 350,000 clones, approximately 90% seen once, with less than 3.5% in the top ten. In germline, CDR1 is ENHRY, CDR2 SYGVKD. J lost 8 bases, V lost 2 bases, and 5 bases had no gene match. This CDR3 contains 14 residues. The chain uses TRBV10-3 and TRBJ1-4; 7 bases align to TRBD1. This clonotype was obtained from a man aged 35 to 55 who had been exposed to COVID-19. The material sequenced was PBMCs or T cells enriched from blood (not recorded which). CDR3 loop: CAISEGDRVEKLFF. The CDR3 DNA reads TGTGCCATCAGTGAGGGAGACAGGGTCGAAAAACTGTTTTTT.